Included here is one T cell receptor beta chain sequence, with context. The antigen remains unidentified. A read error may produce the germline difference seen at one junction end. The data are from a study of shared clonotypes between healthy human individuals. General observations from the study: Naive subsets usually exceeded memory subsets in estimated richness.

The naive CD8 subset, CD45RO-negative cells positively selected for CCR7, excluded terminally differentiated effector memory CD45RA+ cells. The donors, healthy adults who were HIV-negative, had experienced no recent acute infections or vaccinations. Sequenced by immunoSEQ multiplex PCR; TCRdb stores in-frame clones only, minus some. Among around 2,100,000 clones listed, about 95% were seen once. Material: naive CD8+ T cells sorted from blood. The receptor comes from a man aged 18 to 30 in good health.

CDR3 in DNA: TGTGCTAGCAGCTTAGAAGCTAGCGGGGGATCACAGGAGACCCAGTACTTC. Protein: CASSLEASGGSQETQYF. This chain uses TRBV7-7 with TRBJ2-5, with 10 bases lining up with TRBD2. Germline CDR1 is SSHAT and CDR2 is FNYEAQ (reference sequence). CDR3 size: 17 residues.